Given below is one T cell receptor beta chain in context. The data stem from a study of blood T cells in healthy people across ages. Study-wide context: T cells yielded about one barcoded beta molecule per two cells through template switching.

A second PCR, run for roughly 7 to 11 cycles, used a sample-barcoded 5' primer plus a J-beta primer mix. A single record per CDR3 protein comes from TCRdb applying MiXCR to the 5' RACE reads. The sample has 1.5 million to 1.9 million distinct CDR3 sequences, roughly 43% seen once. Trimming removed 1 base at V and 6 bases at J, with 7 bases between. Looked up from germline, CDR1 is SNHLY and CDR2 is FYNNEI. This CDR3 region has 12 residues. The TCR sequence derives from a young woman in good health. The rearrangement uses TRBV2 and TRBJ2-7; D remains ambiguous. The specimen was blood. The DNA of the CDR3 is TGTGCCAGCAGTGAAGATCAAATCGAGCAGTACTTC. Amino acid sequence: CASSEDQIEQYF. The full variable domain, in which reference TRBV2 and TRBJ2-7 provide the parts outside the CDR3, is EPEVTQTPSHQVTQMGQEVILRCVPISNHLYFYWYRQILGQKVEFLVSFYNNEISEKSEIFDDQFSVERPDGSNFTLKIRSTKLEDSAMYFCASSEDQIEQYFGPGTRLTVT.